The clone carrying this T cell receptor beta chain was recorded many times. Its antigen remains unidentified. The CDR3 runs to 17 residues. With 0 bases removed from V and 4 bases from J, the gap between germline ends came to 16 bases. Germline V CDR1 and CDR2: LGHNA, YSLEER. These data are taken from a study of T-cell reconstitution after alpha-beta-depleted transplantation in children. Whole-study findings and limits: Several hundred expanded graft clones reportedly gave rise to the alpha-beta T cells present about two months after transplant.

Unique molecular identifiers were incorporated during preparation of the TCRbeta library. TCRdb reprocessed the PCR reads with MiXCR, giving one entry per CDR3 protein. This table holds 220,000 or so distinct CDR3 sequences, roughly 8.2% found once. This clonotype was obtained from a male patient between 10 and 17 years old who had a stem cell transplant for acute lymphoblastic leukemia, so the T cells may come from the graft donor. The rearrangement uses TRBV4-3 and TRBJ2-1, with TRBD2 as a possible D gene (5 bases). This sample comprised PBMCs, mostly from graft donor cells, obtained 180 days after TCRalphabeta/CD19-depleted stem cell transplant. The CDR3 DNA reads TGCGCCAGCAGCCAAGATACGGCTAGCTCCCGTTACAATGAGCAGTTCTTC. This sequence encodes CASSQDTASSRYNEQFF.